The 25 T cell receptor beta chains presented below share a single source sample, sequenced in a study of glioma-infiltrating T cells. The iRepertoire nested amplicon-rescue multiplex PCR amplified TCR alpha and beta CDR3s from RNA. TCRdb reanalysed the multiplex PCR reads using MiXCR and keeps one entry per CDR3 protein. The sample has under 130,000 distinct CDR3 sequences; less than 30% are singletons. Sequenced input: glioma tissue, nonneoplastic brain tissue, or PBMCs (not recorded which). All receptors come from a human donor with low-grade glioma or glioblastoma, undergoing nonglioma brain surgery, or in good health (not recorded which).

In regard to this clonotype: A much larger clone sits a single nucleotide away, making a read error possible. The CDR3 sequence is CASSYEKRNTKAFF. In nucleotides, the CDR3 is TGTGCCAGCAGTTACGAGAAGAGGAACACTAAAGCTTTCTTT. The V call is TRBV6-2 or TRBV6-3, the J call TRBJ1-1; D is unclear. Per germline, CDR1 MNHEY and CDR2 SVGEGT. CDR3 length: 14 amino acids.

The chain employs TRBV10-1 and TRBJ1-3; D is ambiguous. The CDR3 sequence is 12 residues long. Trimming left V 5 bases short and J 4 bases short, with 6 bases between. In germline, CDR1 is WNHNN, CDR2 SYGVQD (reference sequence). CDR3 loop: CASSMSGNTIYF. DNA of the CDR3: TGCGCCAGCAGTATGAGCGGAAACACCATATATTTT.

This clonotype appeared many times. The chain is built from TRBV28 and TRBJ1-5; no clear D. The CDR3 loop spans 15 amino acids. CDR1 and CDR2 (germline): MDHEN, SYDVKM. V lost 7 bases and J 0 bases, leaving 13 bases between the germline ends. CDR3 bases: TGTGCCAGCAACCCCAAATGGGATAGCAATCAGCCCCAGCATTTT. Translation gives CASNPKWDSNQPQHF.

Many counts were recorded for this clonotype. The rearrangement links TRBV15 to TRBJ1-2; no reliable D call. This CDR3 is 16 amino acids long. CDR1 is LNHNV, CDR2 YYDKDF, per germline (reference sequence). The V end was cut by 0 bases, the J end by 8 bases, with 19 bases between. The CDR3 loop is CATSREGSGRLRGYTF. In nucleotides, the CDR3 is TGTGCCACCAGCAGAGAAGGGTCGGGGAGGCTCCGGGGCTACACCTTC.

The V and J genes are TRBV18 and TRBJ2-7, with a tentative D call TRBD1 (5 bases). This CDR3 spans 15 amino acids. The germline V gene has CDR1 KGHSH and CDR2 LQKENI. Trimming shortened V by 2 bases and J by 3 bases, and 14 bases separated the two germline ends. The CDR3 region is CASSPSAGIFYEQYF. The CDR3 DNA is TGTGCCAGCTCACCATCGGCAGGGATCTTCTACGAGCAGTACTTC. Combining the CDR3 with reference TRBV18 and TRBJ2-7 gives the whole variable domain NAGVMQNPRHLVRRRGQEARLRCSPMKGHSHVYWYRQLPEEGLKFMVYLQKENIIDESGMPKERFSAEFPKEGPSILRIQQVVRGDSAAYFCASSPSAGIFYEQYFGPGTRLTVT.

Concerning this clonotype itself: This may arise from a read error, as a much more abundant clone is one base away. The rearrangement links TRBV12-3 or TRBV12-4 to TRBJ1-1; D possibly corresponds to TRBD1 (6 bases). The CDR3 has 12 amino acids. The CDR3 region is CASSPDTGLASF. CDR3 nucleotides: TGTGCCAGCAGTCCCGACACAGGGTTAGCTTCCTTT.

This clonotype was recorded a few times. V and J are TRBV7-8 and TRBJ2-5; D uncertain. The V and J ends lost 2 bases and 2 bases respectively, with 15 bases between them. The CDR3 is 16 residues long. The germline V gene has CDR1 SGHVS and CDR2 FQNEAQ. CDR3 region: CASSLSPGALQETQYF. In DNA form, the CDR3 reads TGTGCCAGCAGCTTAAGCCCAGGCGCCCTACAAGAGACCCAGTACTTC.

With respect to this clonotype: A much larger clonotype is one base distant, so this may be a read error. The chain links TRBV4-2 to TRBJ1-6; perhaps TRBD1 as D (5 bases). The CDR3 spans 15 residues. Per germline, CDR1 LGHNA and CDR2 YNFKEQ. The CDR3 loop reads CASRTGQGYNSPLNF. The CDR3 DNA reads as TGTGCCAGCAGAACTGGGCAGGGTTATAATTCACCCCTCAACTTT.

Many counts were recorded for this clonotype. The chain uses TRBV28 and TRBJ1-1, with 8 bases lining up with TRBD1. The CDR3 spans 15 residues. V was pared by 2 bases and J by 6 bases, with 8 bases of the junction left unmatched. Germline V gene data show CDR1 as MDHEN and CDR2 as SYDVKM. The CDR3: CASSLLSRGQAEAFF. The CDR3 coding sequence is TGTGCCAGCAGTTTACTTTCCAGGGGGCAGGCTGAAGCTTTCTTT.

In this sample, this clonotype turned up a few times. CDR3 residues: CSVSANTEAFF. CDR3 in DNA: TGCAGCGTTTCTGCCAACACTGAAGCTTTCTTT. The chain employs TRBV29-1 and TRBJ1-1; no clear D gene. Looked up from germline, CDR1 is SQVTM and CDR2 is ANQGSEA. Trimming shortened V by 5 bases and J by 2 bases, and 6 bases separated the two germline ends. This CDR3 is built from 11 residues.

The chain employs TRBV5-6 and TRBJ2-7, with D maybe TRBD2 (5 bases). V lost 1 base and J 6 bases, leaving 8 bases between the germline ends. The CDR3 has 12 residues. Germline V lookup: CDR1 SGHDT, CDR2 YYEEEE. CDR3 protein: CASSLRGSEQYF. CDR3 nucleotide sequence: TGTGCCAGCAGCTTGCGTGGGAGCGAGCAGTACTTC.

This clonotype was recorded many times. The V and J genes are TRBV14 and TRBJ1-1, with 9 positions matching TRBD1. Germline CDR1 reads SGHDN; CDR2 reads FVKESK. This CDR3 is built from 17 residues. After removal of 0 bases from V and 6 bases from J, the junction contained 11 bases not matched to a gene. CDR3 region: CASSQDLGTGFFAEAFF. DNA of the CDR3: TGTGCCAGCAGCCAAGACCTAGGGACAGGGTTTTTTGCTGAAGCTTTCTTT.

The CDR3 region is CASSLNPWQNYEQYF. CDR3 DNA: TGTGCCAGCAGCTTAAATCCTTGGCAGAATTACGAGCAGTACTTC. V usage is TRBV7-3 and J usage is TRBJ2-7; D unresolved. V shed 1 base and J shed 4 bases, with 14 bases lying between them. There are 15 residues in the CDR3. Germline lookup yields CDR1 SGHTA and CDR2 FQGTGA.

This clonotype was recorded at least ten times. V is TRBV7-6 and J is TRBJ2-1; 10 bases fit TRBD2. J was trimmed by 4 bases and V by 3 bases; bases with no gene match: 3. Germline V gene data show CDR1 as SGHVS and CDR2 as FNYEAQ. This CDR3 has 15 amino acids. DNA of the CDR3: TGTGCCAGCAGCTTCGCTAGCGGGGGTTACAATGAGCAGTTCTTC. Protein: CASSFASGGYNEQFF.

The gene calls are TRBV4-1 and TRBJ2-4; D gene uncertain. Germline V gene data show CDR1 as MGHRA and CDR2 as YSYEKL. The CDR3 spans 18 residues. Trimming took off 4 bases at V and 0 bases at J, with 19 bases between the two ends. The CDR3 sequence is CASSPYAAASLAKNIQYF. Here the CDR3 DNA reads TGCGCCAGCAGCCCCTACGCGGCGGCCAGCTTAGCCAAAAACATTCAGTACTTC.

With regard to this clonotype: The missing conserved phenylalanine or tryptophan at the end of this CDR3 makes a read error likely. The V call is TRBV7-2, the J call TRBJ1-6; 8 bases fit TRBD1. Germline values: CDR1 SGHTA, CDR2 FQGNSA. CDR3 length: 15 amino acids. J lost 6 bases, V lost 1 base, and 2 bases had no gene match. The CDR3 nucleotides read TGTGCCAGCAGCTTAGGGACAGGGCTTAATTCACCCCTCCACTCT. As protein: CASSLGTGLNSPLHS.

The sample holds many counts of this clonotype. The chain links TRBV20-1 to TRBJ1-1; D may be TRBD1 (6 bases). This CDR3 contains 14 residues. Germline V gene lookup returns CDR1 DFQATT and CDR2 SNEGSKA (reference sequence). Trimming took 3 bases from V and 8 from J, leaving 19 bases between them. Here the CDR3 reads CSAREVGAGGEAFF. The CDR3 DNA follows: TGCAGTGCTAGGGAGGTGGGGGCAGGAGGGGAAGCTTTCTTT.

In its sample, this clonotype was seen once. The junction does not match germline at one end; this may be a read error. This rearrangement joins TRBV12-3 or TRBV12-4 to TRBJ2-5; a weak D match, TRBD2 (6 bases). This CDR3 is built from 13 residues. The CDR3: CASSWGDGHGPNF. Written as DNA, the CDR3 is TGTGCCAGCAGTTGGGGGGACGGGCACGGCCCGAACTTC.

At least ten counts were recorded for this clonotype. The chain links TRBV20-1 to TRBJ2-7; perhaps TRBD1 as D (6 bases). The germline CDR1 and CDR2 sequences are DFQATT and SNEGSKA (reference sequence). The CDR3 has 12 amino acids. The V and J ends lost 6 bases and 4 bases respectively, with 13 bases between them. The DNA for the CDR3 is TGCAGTGCGTCGATCAGGGGTTACGAGCAGTACTTC. Translated: CSASIRGYEQYF.

About this clonotype: One base away lies a much larger clone, so this may be a sequencing read error. The chain carries TRBV2 and TRBJ2-7; D call uncertain. Per germline, CDR1 SNHLY and CDR2 FYNNEI. CDR3 size: 14 residues. The V and J ends lost 5 bases and 4 bases respectively, with 15 bases between them. The DNA for the CDR3 is TGTGCCAGCAGTACAAAGGTCCCCCCATACGAGCAGTACTTC. Translated, it gives CASSTKVPPYEQYF.

As concerns this clonotype: No conserved phenylalanine or tryptophan ends this CDR3, so it is likely a read error. V is TRBV19 and J is TRBJ1-2; D is ambiguous. The V gene's germline CDR1 is LNHDA and CDR2 SQIVND (reference sequence). Deletions cut 7 bases from V and 6 bases from J, with 9 bases between. This CDR3 has 11 residues. The CDR3 is CASTKGNGYTL. CDR3 DNA sequence: TGTGCCAGTACAAAAGGGAATGGCTACACCCTC.

This clonotype appeared many times. The V and J genes are TRBV27 and TRBJ2-5; a possible D gene is TRBD2 (5 bases). Germline lookup yields CDR1 MNHEY and CDR2 SMNVEV (reference sequence). V was clipped by 0 bases and J by 7 bases, with 18 bases between them. This CDR3 is 16 amino acids long. The CDR3 loop reads CASSLSAQYGERTQYF. The CDR3, as DNA: TGTGCCAGCAGTTTATCTGCGCAGTATGGGGAGAGGACCCAGTACTTC.

The sample holds a few counts of this clonotype. The rearrangement joins TRBV12-3 or TRBV12-4 to TRBJ2-1, with 8 bases matching TRBD2. This CDR3 contains 14 residues. J was trimmed by 7 bases and V by 2 bases; bases with no gene match: 4. The CDR3 nucleotides are TGTGCCAGCAGTTTACTCGGGGGGGCAAATGAGCAGTTCTTC. Translating it yields CASSLLGGANEQFF.

This clonotype has ten or more counts. J is TRBJ2-5 and V is TRBV20-1; no clear D. Germline V lookup: CDR1 DFQATT, CDR2 SNEGSKA (reference sequence). The CDR3 is made up of 11 amino acids. V dropped 4 bases and J dropped 8 bases, with 11 bases sitting between them. CDR3 DNA sequence: TGCAGTGCTATCGGATTCGATACCCAGTACTTC. Amino acid sequence: CSAIGFDTQYF.

A remark on this clonotype: Possible read error: a much larger clone is one base away. V gene TRBV6-4 combines with J gene TRBJ1-6; D ambiguous. In germline, CDR1 is MRHNA, CDR2 SNTAGT. The CDR3 is made up of 14 amino acids. The CDR3 bases are TGTGCCAGCAGTCCCTCGGGAGGCCATTCACCCCTCAACTTT. This translates into CASSPSGGHSPLNF.